This T cell receptor beta chain was identified in a study of vaccination and CD4 T cells after COVID-19. Documented treatment: approximately 11-day PBMC culture with coronavirus spike peptide pools or control peptides (ViraFEST assay). With the Oncomine TCR Beta short-read assay, DNA from cultured CD4+ T cells was sequenced. TCRdb reprocessed the PCR reads via MiXCR and lists one record per CDR3 protein. The profile shows around 12,000 distinct CDR3 sequences, around 40% of them singletons. With respect to this clonotype: Its specificity is unknown.

V dropped 5 bases and J dropped 3 bases, with 14 bases sitting between them. Germline values: CDR1 MNHEY, CDR2 SMNVEV (reference sequence). The CDR3 consists of 15 residues. The clonotype originates from a human donor who had recovered from COVID-19. The V and J genes are TRBV27 and TRBJ1-5; D unresolved. The starting material was CD4+ T cells from blood, cultured in vitro, obtained after SARS-CoV-2 vaccination. The CDR3 DNA is TGTGCCAGCAGTCTCTTCACGGGTAACAATCAGCCCCAGCATTTT. It encodes CASSLFTGNNQPQHF.